This T cell receptor (beta chain) was identified in a study of high-grade serous ovarian cancer treatment subgroups. Overall study: Samples averaged approximately 14,000 reads and several thousand unique TCR beta rearrangements.

Study observations and caveats: Same-patient tumor repertoires overlapped at about 0.11 to 0.85; different patients barely overlapped. The analyses considered CDR3 and ignored CDR1 and CDR2.

From germline, CDR1 is WSHSY and CDR2 SAAADI. Trimming took off 7 bases at V and 0 bases at J, with 7 bases between the two ends. This CDR3 contains 12 residues. Tumor samples were obtained before definitive surgery or chemotherapy. Assay used: immunoSEQ multiplex PCR; TCRdb lists only in-frame clones, some missing. The sample has roughly 7,700 clones; 72% are singletons. With regard to this clone: Its antigen is as yet unknown.

This chain uses TRBV10-2 with TRBJ2-7; D not certain. Sequencing input: tumor tissue. This TCR was recovered from a human donor with high-grade serous ovarian cancer. Here the CDR3 reads CASNMGSYEQYF. The CDR3 bases are TGCGCCAGCAACATGGGCTCCTACGAGCAGTACTTC.